The clone carrying this TCR beta chain occurred many times. Its antigen remains unidentified. A universal primer site was created by template switching, with the cDNA bearing unique molecular identifiers. TCRdb independently ran MiXCR on the 5' RACE reads; one entry per CDR3 protein. This sample has 420,000 or so distinct CDR3 sequences, with around 18% found just once. These data come from a study of identical twins. Study-wide results and limits: Within cord blood, abundant beta clonotypes carried fewer insertions, but memory repertoires showed no such trend. For out-of-frame beta sequences, excess twin sharing was weaker.

All donors comprised healthy Caucasians. CDR1 and CDR2 (germline): MNHNS, SASEGT. V trimming: 5 bases; J trimming: 5 bases; junction bases outside the gene matches: 9. The CDR3 has 15 amino acids. Sequenced material: naive T cells sorted from blood. The clonotype was recovered from a man aged 50-60 years in good health. The chain links TRBV6-1 to TRBJ1-5, with TRBD1 identical over 7 bases. This CDR3 is CASSPGTATHQPQHF. CDR3 nucleotide sequence: TGTGCCAGCAGTCCAGGGACAGCTACTCATCAGCCCCAGCATTTT.